This T cell receptor (beta chain) was recorded in a study of blood T cell repertoires in COVID-19. On the study more broadly: Material from acute and convalescent COVID-19 was sourced from the United States, Italy and Spain. PBMCs, B-cell-depleted T cells, or T cells provided the cDNA or gDNA that made up the material.

V trimming: 4 bases; J trimming: 3 bases; junction bases outside the gene matches: 10. The CDR3 covers 16 residues. Per the germline V gene, CDR1 is SGDLS and CDR2 is YYNGEE. Original handling: Reference gene primer amplification gave estimated nucleated cell counts. Data came from immunoSEQ multiplex PCR; TCRdb stores just in-frame clones and leaves some out. V and J calls and clone size come straight from that table; D and trimming were deduced from the DNA. The table shows some 280,000 clones, with 75% to 90% occurring only once. Material: peripheral blood. The sequence came from a woman aged 40 to 49 who had recovered from COVID-19. V usage is TRBV9 and J usage is TRBJ2-5; 9 bases fit TRBD2. The CDR3 loop is CASSSSASGTEETQYF. The CDR3 DNA reads TGTGCCAGCAGCAGTTCCGCTAGCGGGACCGAAGAGACCCAGTACTTC.